This is a list of T cell receptor beta chains from one sample in a study of CD8+ T cells in alopecia areata. The assay was immunoSEQ multiplex PCR, and TCRdb's table has in-frame clones only and misses some. This table has 45,000 to 60,000 clones, 90% to 97% appearing once. The source was CD8+ T cells sorted from blood, collected at week 0. The receptors stem from a human donor with alopecia areata. Each CDR3 is given with its conserved first and last residue. D genes are given only for firm matches. Only some rows state a clone size, as once, few, many or a class for expanded clones.

.	TRBJ2-7	TRBV5-1	.	TGCGCCAGCAGCCCTAGGGGCCTGCTTTCGAGCGACGAGCAGTACTTC	CASSPRGLLSSDEQYF
.	TRBJ2-7	TRBV4-3	once	TGCGCCAGCAGCCAAGAAGTAAGGGCTCCACGCTCCTACGAGCAGTACTTC	CASSQEVRAPRSYEQYF
TRBD1	TRBJ2-3	TRBV4-1	.	TGCGCCAGCAGCCTTAAACAAGGGGGCTTGACAGATACGCAGTATTTT	CASSLKQGGLTDTQYF
.	TRBJ2-1	TRBV11-1	.	TGTGCCAGCAGCTCCCGACCCTACAATGAGCAGTTCTTC	CASSSRPYNEQFF
.	TRBJ1-2	TRBV29-1	.	TGCAGCGTTGAAAGCAGGGATTACTATGGCTACACCTTC	CSVESRDYYGYTF
.	TRBJ1-2	TRBV10-3	.	TGTGCCATCAGTGTCGACCCGGGGGCGAACTATGGCTACACCTTC	CAISVDPGANYGYTF
.	TRBJ2-7	TRBV7-9	.	TGTGCCAGCAGCCCCAGGGACGGCTACGAGCAGTACTTC	CASSPRDGYEQYF
.	TRBJ2-7	TRBV7-9	.	TGTGCCAGCAGCTCGAGGCAGGGGGGCTACGAGCAGTACTTC	CASSSRQGGYEQYF
TRBD2	TRBJ2-7	TRBV4-2	.	TGTGCCAGCAGCCAAGAAGGAGCGGGGGGTATGTACGAGCAGTACTTC	CASSQEGAGGMYEQYF
.	TRBJ1-6	TRBV4-1	.	TGCGCCAGCAGCCCTCCCAGGGGTGGTTCACCCCTCCACTTT	CASSPPRGGSPLHF
.	TRBJ2-7	TRBV11-2	.	TGTGCCAGCAGCCCCAGGAGCTCCTACGAGCAGTACTTC	CASSPRSSYEQYF
TRBD1	TRBJ1-5	TRBV27	.	TGTGCCAGCGCCTGGGACAGGGGAAAGCCCCAGCATTTT	CASAWDRGKPQHF
.	TRBJ1-4	TRBV4-3	.	TGCGCCAGCAGCCCTGGAGGCCAGGGGTATGAAAAACTGTTTTTT	CASSPGGQGYEKLFF
.	TRBJ2-7	TRBV29-1	.	TGCAGCGCCAGCCACGGTAGTCGTGACGAGCAGTACTTC	CSASHGSRDEQYF
.	TRBJ1-2	TRBV27	.	TGTGCCAGCAGTTTATCAAAGGGTTCTAACTATGGCTACACCTTC	CASSLSKGSNYGYTF
.	TRBJ2-7	TRBV5-1	.	TGCGCCAGCAGCTTGGCAGCAGGTCACGAGCAGTACTTC	CASSLAAGHEQYF
.	TRBJ1-2	TRBV6-6	.	TGTGCCAGCAGTTACCAACCCTCGTATGGCTACACCTTC	CASSYQPSYGYTF
TRBD1	TRBJ2-5	TRBV11-2	.	TGTGCCAGCAGCCTCCCCAGGACAGGGCTAGGAGAGACCCAGTACTTC	CASSLPRTGLGETQYF
.	TRBJ2-7	TRBV10-3	.	TGTGCCATCAGTGAGCCTCAGGGTGCGACCTACGAGCAGTACTTC	CAISEPQGATYEQYF
.	TRBJ1-1	TRBV21-1	.	TGTGCCAGCAGCAAAGGGGGCGGCGGAATGAACACTGAAGCTTTCTTT	CASSKGGGGMNTEAFF